These 6 T cell receptor beta chains came from one sample sequenced in a study of early T cells in non-severe SARS-CoV-2 infection. TCRdb re-derived calls from the 5' RACE reads in MiXCR, one entry per CDR3 protein. The sample carries 80,000 or so distinct CDR3 sequences, about 11% recorded once. Sequencing was performed on whole blood, taken at baseline. All receptors derive from an adult who was a healthcare worker with PCR-confirmed SARS-CoV-2 infection or an uninfected control (not recorded which).

This clonotype was picked up many times. V and J are TRBV7-2 and TRBJ2-3; D may match TRBD1 or TRBD2 (5 bases each). The CDR3 consists of 16 residues. V was trimmed by 4 bases and J by 1 base, leaving 15 bases between them. CDR1 is SGHTA and CDR2 is FQGNSA in the germline V gene. The CDR3 spells CASSSRDRGGTDTQYF. In DNA form, the CDR3 reads TGTGCCAGCAGCTCAAGGGACCGTGGGGGCACAGATACGCAGTATTTT.

This clonotype was counted ten times or more. The CDR3 nucleotides read TGCAGCGTCACCCACCCACAGGAGGGTGGCTACACCTTC. Translation: CSVTHPQEGGYTF. The chain couples TRBV29-1 to TRBJ1-2; D is possibly TRBD1 (5 bases). The CDR3 totals 13 residues. The V gene lost 6 bases and the J gene lost 7 bases, with 18 bases spanning the gap. CDR1 SQVTM and CDR2 ANQGSEA come from the germline V gene.

The chain recombines TRBV9 with TRBJ2-1; 9 nucleotides match TRBD2. The V gene's germline CDR1 is SGDLS and CDR2 YYNGEE. Losses at the gene ends were 0 bases for V and 8 bases for J; bases not matched to a gene: 6. This CDR3 contains 15 residues. The CDR3 DNA reads TGTGCCAGCAGCGTAGAGGCTAGCGGGGACTATGAGCAGTTCTTC. Its protein is CASSVEASGDYEQFF.

There are many counts of this clonotype. The V call is TRBV4-2, the J call TRBJ2-3; tentatively, D is TRBD2 (5 bases). Trimming took off 0 bases at V and 2 bases at J, with 9 bases between the two ends. Germline lookup yields CDR1 LGHNA and CDR2 YNFKEQ. The CDR3 length is 15 residues. The CDR3: CASSQDGENTDTQYF. DNA for the CDR3: TGTGCCAGCAGCCAAGATGGGGAGAACACAGATACGCAGTATTTT.

The chain links TRBV29-1 to TRBJ1-1; no firm D call. The CDR3 extends over 14 amino acids. Germline CDR1 reads SQVTM; CDR2 reads ANQGSEA. Trimming stripped 6 bases from V and 0 bases from J, with 14 bases between. The CDR3 coding sequence is TGCAGCGTGGCCGGACTGTATATGAACACTGAAGCTTTCTTT. Amino acids: CSVAGLYMNTEAFF.

This clonotype was found a few times. The rearrangement uses TRBV29-1 and TRBJ1-2; 7 bases line up with TRBD1. This CDR3 region has 12 residues. CDR1 is SQVTM, CDR2 ANQGSEA, per germline. Losses at the gene ends were 6 bases for V and 5 bases for J; bases not matched to a gene: 6. CDR3: CSVGQGEYGYTF. The CDR3 coding sequence is TGCAGCGTGGGCCAGGGGGAATATGGCTACACCTTC.